This TCR beta chain appears in the sequencing data of a study of regulatory T cells in long-lasting Graves disease (dated by TCRdb to the early 2020s). Background on the whole study: Persistent Graves' disease was defined as persistently positive TSH receptor autoantibodies together with antithyroid drug treatment for over 5 years. Persistent Graves' disease patients were compared with newly diagnosed Graves' disease patients by peripheral blood TCR sequencing and RNA sequencing. The study was conducted in China and was registered as a clinical trial. A total of about 33 samples underwent TCR sequencing, from some 13 patients with persistent Graves' disease and approximately 20 patients with newly diagnosed Graves' disease. Persistent Graves' disease patients in the clinical cohort had taken antithyroid drugs for roughly 10 years on average. What the work shows at the level of the full study, not this receptor alone: Only peripheral blood was studied, because thyroid tissue, the primary lesion, was inaccessible. The authors acknowledged the small sample size as a limitation that may reduce accuracy. Only the TCR beta chain was sequenced and analyzed. Lower TCR Shannon entropy and fewer highly expanded clones were observed in persistent Graves' disease patients than in newly diagnosed patients, which suggested clonal expansion. A larger number of public clonotypes was shared among persistent patients (fewer than 3,000) than among newly diagnosed patients (roughly 1,000). Preferential use of TRBV28, TRBJ1-2 and TRBJ2-5 was observed in persistent disease, whereas TRBV20-1 and TRBJ2-1 were favored in newly diagnosed disease.

This clonotype was found a few times. The specificity of this receptor is unknown. Per-base quality was not reported, and no clone a single base away is much larger than it. This specimen's time point label, interpreted: persistent/refractory GD, antithyroid drugs over 5 years with positive TRAb. For both TCR sequencing and RNA sequencing, RNA was extracted from PBMCs in TRIzol. The diagnosis of Graves' disease followed American Thyroid Association guidelines. Patients were recruited from an endocrinology department in Xi'an, China. Each patient gave 8.5 to 9.5 milliliters of peripheral blood, collected in an EDTA anticoagulant tube. Ficoll Paque Plus density gradient separation was used to isolate PBMCs, and no additional T cell sorting was done. An Agilent 2100 Bioanalyzer and agarose gel were used to assess RNA quality, and a NanoDrop 2000 was used to measure RNA concentration. Receptor amplification or capture employed multiplex PCR. For sequencing, an Illumina HiSeq 4000 was employed. CDR3 regions were amplified by Arm-PCR with iRepertoire HTBI primers to construct TCR beta libraries. Gel purification was performed on PCR products prior to sequencing. The study's own analysis went as follows. Gene usage analysis of CDR3 amino acid clonotypes used the 62 TRBV and some 15 TRBJ segments found across samples. COPE and FqMerger were used to merge filtered high-quality paired reads into contigs. BLAST was used to align contigs to the IMGT TRBV, TRBD and TRBJ reference genes, and CDR3 was defined following IMGT. Highly expanded clones were defined as clonotypes with a frequency above 0.1%. Shannon entropy served as the measure of repertoire diversity, while the Gini coefficient captured V-J evenness. A clonotype was considered public if more than one individual shared it. The public reads were reprocessed in TCRdb via fastp at Q25 and MiXCR, keeping in-frame beta chains. Rows with one shared CDR3 protein collapse into an entry with the most common genes and DNA. It is TCRdb's table, rather than the study itself, that gives the V and J calls and clone size. In this sample the table shows approximately 500,000 distinct CDR3 sequences, about 22% of which occur a single time. About 7% of the sample is held by the ten biggest clonotypes.

For CDR1 and CDR2, the germline V gene lists SNHLY and FYNNEI. V lost 8 bases and J lost 7 bases; the stretch between them is 27 bases long. The CDR3 covers 16 residues, taking in both the cysteine and the phenylalanine. Only the CDR3 portion is preserved as DNA: 48 bases, with reading frame beginning at the first base. The material sequenced was peripheral blood mononuclear cells (PBMCs), taken when the disease was refractory, from a patient treated with antithyroid drugs. This sequence uses TRBV2 and TRBJ2-7; TRBD2 might be the D gene, on 6 matching bases. The sequence was obtained from a female donor with Graves disease. The bases read TGTGCCAGCCTTCCAGGCCCCGGCCGGGAGTTGGGGGAGCAGTACTTC. Its protein product is CASLPGPGRELGEQYF.